The rows below give T cell receptor beta chains drawn from one sample of a study of molecular identifiers for immune sequencing clone quantification. TCRdb re-called the PCR reads with MiXCR, one entry per CDR3 protein. The profile shows approximately 670,000 distinct CDR3 sequences, 20% of them singletons. The sequenced material came from naive CD8+ T cells from blood, with Jurkat cell RNA spiked in. The receptors derive from a human donor in good health. Some libraries in this study had Jurkat cell RNA spiked in. The CDR3 runs from the conserved cysteine through the conserved F or W. Each record gives: J gene, V gene, clone size, D gene, CDR3 protein, CDR3 DNA. D genes are given only for firm matches. Clone size is not always given. Where it is, it says once, few, many or a class for expanded clones.

TRBJ2-1	TRBV24-1	many	.	CATSDPRTDYNEQFF	TGTGCCACCAGTGATCCGCGGACGGACTACAATGAGCAGTTCTTC
TRBJ2-5	TRBV25-1	many	TRBD1	CASSVGTGIQETQYF	TGTGCCAGCAGTGTCGGGACAGGGATTCAAGAGACCCAGTACTTC
TRBJ2-7	TRBV13	.	TRBD2	CASGFPSGREQYF	TGTGCCAGCGGCTTCCCTTCCGGGAGGGAGCAGTACTTC
TRBJ2-7	TRBV27	many	.	CASSWYSNSYEQYF	TGTGCCAGCAGTTGGTACAGCAACTCCTACGAGCAGTACTTC
TRBJ1-4	TRBV5-1	few	.	CASSTDQTTNEKLFF	TGCGCCAGCAGCACCGACCAAACAACTAATGAAAAACTGTTTTTT
TRBJ1-1	TRBV13	.	TRBD1	CASSYITGGDSEAFF	TGTGCCAGCAGCTACATCACAGGGGGCGATTCTGAAGCTTTCTTT
TRBJ2-1	TRBV13	.	.	CASSFASSYNEQFF	TGTGCCAGCAGCTTCGCGAGCTCCTACAATGAGCAGTTCTTC
TRBJ1-6	TRBV20-1	many	TRBD1	CSARGEQGAVDNSPLHF	TGCAGTGCTAGAGGTGAACAGGGGGCCGTGGATAATTCACCCCTCCACTTT
TRBJ2-1	TRBV29-1	many	.	CSVLASEQFF	TGCAGCGTTCTAGCGTCTGAGCAGTTCTTC
TRBJ2-7	TRBV7-9	many	TRBD1	CASSSNGQGSHEQYF	TGTGCCAGCAGCTCAAACGGACAGGGCTCCCACGAGCAGTACTTC
TRBJ1-2	TRBV7-9	few	TRBD1	CASSSPQGANYGYTF	TGTGCCAGCAGCTCGCCACAGGGGGCGAACTATGGCTACACCTTC
TRBJ1-3	TRBV27	few	.	CVSGDLGNTIYF	TGTGTTTCCGGGGACCTCGGAAACACCATATATTTT
TRBJ1-3	TRBV9	few	.	CASSVGTVGNTIYF	TGTGCCAGCAGCGTAGGGACAGTTGGAAACACCATATATTTT
TRBJ1-5	TRBV2	many	.	CASSVPGGDFSRNQPQHF	TGTGCCAGCAGTGTCCCGGGGGGCGATTTCAGTCGCAATCAGCCCCAGCATTTT
TRBJ1-1	TRBV7-3	many	TRBD1	CASSMTGGSEAFF	TGTGCCAGCAGCATGACAGGGGGCTCTGAAGCTTTCTTT
TRBJ2-5	TRBV28	many	.	CASSSRVGGSETQYF	TGTGCCAGCAGTTCCCGGGTAGGAGGGTCGGAGACCCAGTACTTC
TRBJ2-7	TRBV7-9	.	.	CASRGSHEQHF	TGTGCCAGCAGGGGTAGCCACGAGCAGCACTTC
TRBJ2-6	TRBV12-3/TRBV12-4	many	.	CASRQSSGANVLTF	TGTGCCAGCAGACAAAGCTCTGGGGCCAACGTCCTGACTTTC
TRBJ2-2	TRBV12-3/TRBV12-4	.	TRBD2	CASSPGGFNTGELFF	TGTGCCAGCTCCCCCGGGGGGTTCAACACCGGGGAGCTGTTTTTT
TRBJ2-7	TRBV9	many	.	CASSPGSSGYEQYF	TGTGCCAGCAGCCCAGGCAGTTCTGGTTACGAGCAGTACTTC
TRBJ2-2	TRBV18	many	.	CASSGPTVGTGELFF	TGTGCCAGCTCAGGTCCGACAGTGGGCACCGGGGAGCTGTTTTTT
TRBJ1-5	TRBV6-2/TRBV6-3	many	.	CASSYSTGGRALTNQPQHF	TGTGCCAGCAGTTACTCGACCGGCGGCAGGGCTCTTACAAATCAGCCCCAGCATTTT
TRBJ2-7	TRBV10-1	.	.	CASSEGHEQYF	TGCGCCAGCAGTGAGGGCCACGAGCAGTACTTC
TRBJ2-1	TRBV7-2	many	.	CASSYLSSYNEQFF	TGTGCCAGCAGCTACCTAAGCTCCTACAATGAGCAGTTCTTC
TRBJ1-5	TRBV6-1	many	TRBD1	CASRKLTGGSNQPQHF	TGTGCCAGCAGGAAACTAACAGGGGGTAGCAATCAGCCCCAGCATTTT
TRBJ2-5	TRBV9	few	TRBD1	CASSDPARDRGLETQYF	TGTGCCAGCAGCGACCCGGCTCGGGACAGGGGGTTGGAGACCCAGTACTTC
TRBJ2-3	TRBV19	many	.	CASGPVTDTQYF	TGTGCCAGTGGCCCAGTAACAGATACGCAGTATTTT
TRBJ2-1	TRBV19	many	TRBD2	CASTLIAGASEQFF	TGTGCCAGTACTCTAATAGCGGGAGCCAGTGAGCAGTTCTTC
TRBJ2-7	TRBV11-2	.	TRBD1	CASSLADRGDFYEQYF	TGTGCCAGCAGCTTAGCGGACAGGGGGGATTTCTACGAGCAGTACTTC